These T cell receptor beta chains were read from a single sample in a study of T cell repertoires in cytomegalovirus infection. Each CDR3 protein gets one entry after TCRdb re-called the reads with MiXCR. The sample comprises 150,000 or so distinct CDR3 sequences, over 30% of which are singletons, and roughly 50% rests with the top ten. Their antigen targets remain unknown. The sample was CD8+ T cells from cultured PBMCs, taken from culture after CMV antigen stimulation. The source of these receptors is a human donor in good health (CMV status not recorded). Some clones in this sample may be carry-over from other donors' samples. Each CDR3 is given with its conserved first and last residue. A D gene is named only where the DNA matches it firmly. Some rows mark clone size as missing; the rest say once, few, many or name a class of expanded clone.

j_call,d_call,cdr3_length,v_call,clone_size,cdr3_nt,cdr3_aa
TRBJ1-1,.,13,TRBV6-5,.,TGTGCCAGCAGGAGGACATGGTACGCTGAAGCTTTCTTT,CASRRTWYAEAFF
TRBJ2-1,TRBD1,15,TRBV19,.,TGTGCCAGTAGGGCCCGGGACAGCCCCTCGTGGGAGCAGTTCTTC,CASRARDSPSWEQFF
TRBJ1-2,.,16,TRBV19,.,TGTGCCAGTAGTCGACCCTCCGCAGGGAGCGTCTATGGCTACACCTTC,CASSRPSAGSVYGYTF
TRBJ1-1,.,14,TRBV4-1,.,TGCGCCAGCAGCCGGTCTGCTCGGGGGACTGAAGCTTTCTTT,CASSRSARGTEAFF
TRBJ1-1,TRBD1,15,TRBV5-1,few,TGCGCCAGCAGCTTGGCTGGGACAGCCAACACTGAAGCTTTCTTT,CASSLAGTANTEAFF
TRBJ2-7,.,16,TRBV4-1,many,TGCGCCAGCAGCCATGAGGGCCCCCCTGGGACCTACGAGCAGTACTTC,CASSHEGPPGTYEQYF
TRBJ2-5,.,13,TRBV6-5,.,TGTGCCAGCAGTTTTGGACAGCAAGAGACCCAGTACTTC,CASSFGQQETQYF
TRBJ1-2,.,15,TRBV14,few,TGTGCCAGCAGCCAAGAGCGCCAGACGGACTATGGCTACACCTTC,CASSQERQTDYGYTF
TRBJ2-3,.,14,TRBV7-8,few,TGTGCCAGCGATGTGTCAGGGAATTCAGATACGCAGTATTTT,CASDVSGNSDTQYF
TRBJ1-2,.,16,TRBV12-3/TRBV12-4,.,TGTGCCAGCAGTTACCGGATCCAACCACCGAACTATGGCTACACCTTC,CASSYRIQPPNYGYTF
TRBJ2-1,TRBD2,16,TRBV12-3/TRBV12-4,few,TGTGCCAGCAGTTCCCTACTAGCGGGGAGTTACAATGAGCAGTTCTTC,CASSSLLAGSYNEQFF
TRBJ1-1,.,13,TRBV19,.,TGTGCCAGTAGTATAGCAGTCAACACTGAAGCTTTCTTT,CASSIAVNTEAFF
TRBJ2-5,TRBD1,16,TRBV12-3/TRBV12-4,.,TGTGCCAGCAGGGGTCCCGGGACAGGGGGACAGGAGACCCAGTACTTC,CASRGPGTGGQETQYF